This passage covers 25 T cell receptor beta chains from one sample sequenced in a study of blood T cell repertoires in COVID-19. The table came from immunoSEQ multiplex PCR; TCRdb's copy has only in-frame clones and leaves some out. The sample has 80,000 or so clones, 80% to 85% seen once. Sequencing input: peripheral blood. These receptors all stem from a man aged 80 or over with acute or convalescent COVID-19.

This chain uses TRBV2 with TRBJ1-2; TRBD1 aligns across 9 bases. Germline-derived CDR1 and CDR2 are SNHLY and FYNNEI. With V trimmed by 6 bases and J by 4 bases, 3 bases remained unmatched. The CDR3 spans 13 residues. CDR3 protein: CASSGTGTYGYTF. The CDR3 DNA reads as TGTGCCAGCAGCGGGACAGGGACCTATGGCTACACCTTC.

The chain combines TRBV5-4 with TRBJ2-4, with 7 bases lining up with TRBD2. This CDR3 comprises 15 residues. CDR1 and CDR2 from the germline V gene are SGHNT and YYREEE (reference sequence). V shed 3 bases and J 5 bases; nucleotides not matched to a gene: 8. The CDR3 DNA reads as TGTGCCAGCAGCTCACCGACGACTAGCCAAAACATTCAGTACTTC. Residues: CASSSPTTSQNIQYF.

This clone was counted a few times. The J gene is TRBJ2-7, the V gene TRBV6-6, with a tentative D call TRBD1 (6 bases). V lost 4 bases to trimming and J lost 7 bases, with 17 bases between them. The V gene's germline CDR1 is MNHNY and CDR2 SVGAGI (reference sequence). The CDR3 totals 14 residues. The CDR3 coding sequence is TGTGCCAGCAGTTTGACAGGAACGACGGGAGAGCAGTACTTC. Its protein product is CASSLTGTTGEQYF.

The V and J genes are TRBV3-1 (or the pseudogene TRBV3-2) and TRBJ1-4; D is undetermined. The germline V gene encodes CDR1 LGHDT and CDR2 YNNKEL (reference sequence). The CDR3 length is 12 residues. The ends were cut back, 5 bases at V and 7 bases at J, with 8 bases in the middle. The CDR3 reads CASSSNGEKLFF. The DNA for the CDR3 is TGTGCCAGCAGCAGCAATGGTGAAAAACTGTTTTTT.

The V and J genes are TRBV18 and TRBJ1-3; TRBD1 agrees at 9 bases. The V segment lost 5 bases and the J segment 2 bases; nucleotides outside the gene matches: 4. The CDR3 has 15 residues. Germline CDR1 and CDR2: KGHSH and LQKENI. The CDR3 loop reads CASSDRGITGNTIYF. The CDR3 DNA is TGTGCCAGCTCAGACAGGGGGATCACTGGAAACACCATATATTTT.

The chain combines TRBV28 with TRBJ1-5; TRBD1 matches at 7 bases. With 5 bases clipped from V and 8 bases from J, the junction kept 6 bases outside the gene matches. CDR1 and CDR2 from the germline V gene are MDHEN and SYDVKM. CDR3 length: 13 amino acids. The CDR3 region has the DNA TGTGCCAGCAGTCTACTAACAGGGGAGCCCCAGCATTTT. Its protein product is CASSLLTGEPQHF.

The chain couples TRBV5-6 to TRBJ2-5; TRBD2 matches at 14 bases. This CDR3 is 17 amino acids long. V lost 0 bases and J lost 3; bases outside the gene matches: 4. CDR1 and CDR2 from the germline V gene are SGHDT and YYEEEE. The CDR3 protein is CASSLAAGLAGEETQYF. The CDR3 coding sequence is TGTGCCAGCAGCTTGGCAGCGGGACTAGCGGGAGAAGAGACCCAGTACTTC.

The chain couples TRBV2 to TRBJ2-7, with TRBD1 matching over 7 bases. The germline gives CDR1 SNHLY, CDR2 FYNNEI. The ends lost 6 bases at V and 3 bases at J; junction bases unmatched: 2. The length of the CDR3 is 12 residues. The CDR3 DNA reads TGTGCCAGCAGGAGGGACAGCTACGAGCAGTACTTC. Protein product: CASRRDSYEQYF.

This chain connects TRBV27 to TRBJ2-7; 7 bases are shared with TRBD2. The germline CDR1 and CDR2 sequences are MNHEY and SMNVEV (reference sequence). This CDR3 is built from 14 residues. J was trimmed by 4 bases and V by 1 base; bases with no gene match: 4. The DNA of the CDR3 is TGTGCCAGCAGTTTATGGGGGGGGTCTTACGAGCAGTACTTC. It is translated as CASSLWGGSYEQYF.

The genes are TRBV9 and TRBJ1-4; tentatively, D is TRBD1 (6 bases). Trimming took off 0 bases at V and 6 bases at J, with 12 bases between the two ends. Germline V CDR1 and CDR2: SGDLS, YYNGEE. This CDR3 contains 15 residues. CDR3 protein: CASSVGWAGDEKLFF. DNA of the CDR3: TGTGCCAGCAGCGTAGGGTGGGCAGGGGATGAAAAACTGTTTTTT. The complete variable domain, with remaining parts taken from reference TRBV9 and TRBJ1-4, reads DSGVTQTPKHLITATGQRVTLRCSPRSGDLSVYWYQQSLDQGLQFLIQYYNGEERAKGNILERFSAQQFPDLHSELNLSSLELGDSALYFCASSVGWAGDEKLFFGSGTQLSVL.

The chain carries TRBV5-1 and TRBJ2-7; 7 nucleotides line up with TRBD1. The CDR3 spans 16 residues. CDR1 and CDR2 from the germline V gene are SGHRS and YFSETQ. V lost 4 bases, J lost 1 base, and 11 bases stayed unmatched. The CDR3 loop is CASSPGQDLLSYEQYF. In nucleotides, the CDR3 is TGCGCCAGCAGCCCAGGACAGGACCTACTTTCCTACGAGCAGTACTTC.

The chain uses TRBV7-8 and TRBJ1-5, with 7 bases matching TRBD1. Germline loops: CDR1 SGHVS, CDR2 FQNEAQ. The length of the CDR3 is 16 residues. V gave up 5 bases and J gave up 1 base; unmatched junction bases: 8. CDR3 residues: CASSRQGGVSNQPQHF. The CDR3 DNA follows: TGTGCCAGCAGCCGTCAGGGGGGCGTCAGCAATCAGCCCCAGCATTTT.

The chain joins TRBV28 to TRBJ1-4; 8 positions agree with TRBD1. The junction had 19 bases not matched to a gene; V was cut back by 5 bases and J by 8 bases. CDR1 and CDR2 from the germline V gene are MDHEN and SYDVKM. CDR3 size: 18 residues. CDR3 in DNA: TGTGCCAGCAGTCTCATAATGGGAACCGGGACAGGAAAAGAAAAACTGTTTTTT. Its translation is CASSLIMGTGTGKEKLFF.

Regarding this clone: At the DNA level, this CDR3 is encoded by other sequences in the same sample as well. V and J are TRBV18 and TRBJ1-5, with D maybe TRBD1 (5 bases). The CDR3 runs to 14 residues. Trimming shortened V by 2 bases and J by 2 bases, and 7 bases separated the two germline ends. Looked up from germline, CDR1 is KGHSH and CDR2 is LQKENI. The CDR3 nucleotides are TGTGCCAGCTCACCAGGGGGGGGCAATCAGCCCCAGCATTTT. This sequence encodes CASSPGGGNQPQHF.

This sequence joins TRBV29-1 and TRBJ2-5, with 8 positions matching TRBD1. The CDR3 is made up of 14 amino acids. The junction had 11 bases not matched to a gene; V was cut back by 6 bases and J by 5 bases. Germline-derived CDR1 and CDR2 are SQVTM and ANQGSEA. The CDR3 DNA sequence: TGCAGCGTGGACCTTCAGGGGGCGCGGGAGACCCAGTACTTC. Its protein is CSVDLQGARETQYF.

This rearrangement joins TRBV11-2 to TRBJ1-2; TRBD1 aligns across 7 bases. The germline V gene has CDR1 SGHAT and CDR2 FQNNGV. Trimming took 5 bases from V and 5 from J; bases not matched to a gene: 2. This CDR3 contains 12 residues. Here the CDR3 DNA reads TGTGCCAGCAGCCCGGGACAGTATGGCTACACCTTC. Its protein product is CASSPGQYGYTF.

This clone was detected a few times. The chain recombines TRBV6-5 with TRBJ1-4; D is possibly TRBD1 (6 bases). The CDR3 sequence is 16 residues long. Per germline, CDR1 MNHEY and CDR2 SVGAGI. Trimming removed 4 bases from V and 5 bases from J, with 17 bases in between. CDR3 DNA: TGTGCCAGCAGTTCCTCTCGACAGGCGGGCAATGAAAAACTGTTTTTT. Protein sequence: CASSSSRQAGNEKLFF.

This clone showed up just a few times. The genes are TRBV7-3 and TRBJ2-4, with a tentative D call TRBD1 (6 bases). The CDR3 is made up of 16 amino acids. CDR1 is SGHTA, CDR2 FQGTGA, per germline. V was cut by 4 bases and J by 0 bases, with 13 bases left in between. The CDR3 sequence is CASSSDRRLAKNIQYF. The CDR3 nucleotides read TGTGCCAGCAGCTCAGACAGGAGATTAGCCAAAAACATTCAGTACTTC.

The rearrangement links TRBV5-1 to TRBJ2-3; 9 nucleotides match TRBD1. The CDR3 length is 15 residues. CDR1 is SGHRS, CDR2 YFSETQ, per germline. The junction had 2 bases not matched to a gene; V was cut back by 0 bases and J by 3 bases. CDR3 in amino acids: CASSLGGTGTDTQYF. The CDR3 DNA is TGCGCCAGCAGCTTGGGTGGGACAGGGACAGATACGCAGTATTTT.

This clone was seen just once. This chain joins TRBV6-2 or TRBV6-3 and TRBJ2-1; 10 bases line up with TRBD2. CDR3 length: 17 amino acids. The germline CDR1 and CDR2 sequences are MNHEY and SVGEGT. Trimming took 6 bases from V and 5 from J; bases not matched to a gene: 13. CDR3 coding DNA: TGTGCCAGCAGCCTCATAATAGCGGGAGGTCGGAACAATGAGCAGTTCTTC. Translating gives CASSLIIAGGRNNEQFF.

This sequence joins TRBV15 and TRBJ1-6; no firm D call. The CDR3 contains 13 residues. The ends were cut back, 3 bases at V and 10 bases at J, with 10 bases in the middle. Germline values: CDR1 LNHNV, CDR2 YYDKDF (reference sequence). The DNA for the CDR3 is TGTGCCACCAGCAGTCCCCACGGGTCACCCCTCCACTTT. This translates into CATSSPHGSPLHF.

This chain links TRBV6-1 with TRBJ1-1, with D unresolved. Germline CDR1 and CDR2: MNHNS and SASEGT. The germline V and J ends were trimmed by 3 bases and 1 base, with 9 bases remaining between them. This CDR3 contains 14 residues. For the CDR3, the DNA is TGTGCCAGCAGTGACCCCGGCGGGAACACTGAAGCTTTCTTT. Amino acid sequence: CASSDPGGNTEAFF.

The chain joins TRBV10-3 to TRBJ2-1; 7 positions match TRBD1. V lost 2 bases to trimming and J lost 6 bases; unmatched junction nucleotides: 4. Germline lookup yields CDR1 ENHRY and CDR2 SYGVKD. The CDR3 covers 14 residues. In DNA, the CDR3 is TGTGCCATCAGTGAGGGGACAGTGGGCAATGAGCAGTTCTTC. Translating it yields CAISEGTVGNEQFF.

This clone was detected only a few times. The chain couples TRBV6-1 to TRBJ1-2; D not resolved. This CDR3 has 13 residues. V was clipped by 1 base and J by 1 base, with 4 bases between them. Germline V CDR1 and CDR2: MNHNS, SASEGT. The CDR3 loop reads CASSEGSNYGYTF. The CDR3 bases are TGTGCCAGCAGTGAAGGCAGTAACTATGGCTACACCTTC.

CDR3 in DNA: TGTGCCAGCAGCTTAGTCGGGACAGGGGAGAATGAGCAGTTCTTC. Translating it yields CASSLVGTGENEQFF. The V gene is TRBV7-3, the J gene TRBJ2-1, with 10 bases fitting TRBD1. J lost 7 bases, V lost 2 bases, and 5 bases had no gene match. This CDR3 has 15 residues. CDR1 SGHTA and CDR2 FQGTGA come from the germline V gene.